The sequence of this T cell receptor (beta chain) was determined in a study of blood T cell repertoires in COVID-19. Authors' processing steps: Quantification of nucleated cells was approximated via reference gene primer amplification. Using immunoSEQ multiplex PCR, the repertoire was profiled, and TCRdb retains in-frame clones only, with some absent. D and trimming were read from the DNA, whereas the V and J calls and clone size are those reported in that table. The table includes about 300,000 clones, roughly nine tenths detected once. Participant age was about 18 to 89 years, and participants resided in about 25 US areas. Participant-given clinical history determined each cohort assignment. V gave up 2 bases and J gave up 2 bases, with 9 bases separating them. The CDR3 runs to 14 residues. CDR1 MDHEN and CDR2 SYDVKM come from the germline V gene.

V usage is TRBV28 and J usage is TRBJ1-1; maybe TRBD1 (5 bases). The receptor was derived from a woman aged 45-60 years who had been exposed to COVID-19. Specimen: PBMCs or T cells enriched from blood (not recorded which). CDR3 amino acids: CASSLIQGNTEAFF. CDR3 DNA sequence: TGTGCCAGCAGTTTAATCCAGGGAAACACTGAAGCTTTCTTT.